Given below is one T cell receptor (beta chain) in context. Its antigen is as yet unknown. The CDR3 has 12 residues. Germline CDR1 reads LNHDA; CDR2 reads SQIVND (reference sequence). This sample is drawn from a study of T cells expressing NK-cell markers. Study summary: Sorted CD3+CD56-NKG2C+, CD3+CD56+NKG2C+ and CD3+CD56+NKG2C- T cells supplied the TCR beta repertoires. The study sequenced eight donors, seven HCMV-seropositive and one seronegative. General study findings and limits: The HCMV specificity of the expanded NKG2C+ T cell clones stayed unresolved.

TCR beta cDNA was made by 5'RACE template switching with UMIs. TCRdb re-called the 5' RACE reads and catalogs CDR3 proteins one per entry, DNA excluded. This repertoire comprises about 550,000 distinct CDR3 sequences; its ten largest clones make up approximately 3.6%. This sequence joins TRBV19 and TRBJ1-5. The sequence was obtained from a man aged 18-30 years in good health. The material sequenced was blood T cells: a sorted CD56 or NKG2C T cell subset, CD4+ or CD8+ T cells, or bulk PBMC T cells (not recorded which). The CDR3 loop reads CASSLIAQPQHF.